This T cell receptor beta chain was captured by sequencing in a study of T-cell reconstitution after alpha-beta-depleted transplantation in children. Preparation of the TCRbeta library involved a method that used unique molecular identifiers. From the PCR reads, TCRdb called clonotypes with MiXCR, one entry per CDR3 protein. The sample carries just under 550,000 distinct CDR3 sequences, about 17% recorded once. This clonotype was seen a few times. CDR3 length: 16 residues. Trimming took 5 bases from V and 0 from J, leaving 15 bases between them. From germline, CDR1 is SGHTA and CDR2 FQGTGA. The rearrangement joins TRBV7-3 to TRBJ2-3; D possibly corresponds to TRBD2 (6 bases). The sequence came from a human donor who donated a stem cell graft to a child with acute lymphoblastic leukemia. The source material was PBMCs from the stem cell graft donor, sampled from the stem cell graft. The CDR3 sequence: CASSQSGSGSTDTQYF. CDR3 nucleotide sequence: TGTGCCAGCAGCCAGAGCGGGTCTGGTAGCACAGATACGCAGTATTTT.